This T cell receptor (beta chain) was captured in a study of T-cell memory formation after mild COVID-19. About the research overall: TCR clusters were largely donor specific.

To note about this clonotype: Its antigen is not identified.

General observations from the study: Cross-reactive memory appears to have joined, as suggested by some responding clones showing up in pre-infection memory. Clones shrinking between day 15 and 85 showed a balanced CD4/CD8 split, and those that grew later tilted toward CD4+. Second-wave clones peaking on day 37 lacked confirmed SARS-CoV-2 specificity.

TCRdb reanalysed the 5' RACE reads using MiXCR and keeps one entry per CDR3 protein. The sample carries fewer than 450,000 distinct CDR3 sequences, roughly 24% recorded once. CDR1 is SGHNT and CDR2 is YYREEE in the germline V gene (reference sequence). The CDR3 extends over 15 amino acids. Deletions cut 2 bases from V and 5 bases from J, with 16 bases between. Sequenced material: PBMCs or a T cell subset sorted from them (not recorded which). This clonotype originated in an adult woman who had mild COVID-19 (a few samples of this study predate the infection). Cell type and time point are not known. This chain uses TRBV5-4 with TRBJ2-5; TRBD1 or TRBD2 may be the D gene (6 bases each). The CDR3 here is CASSLVPGAGETQYF. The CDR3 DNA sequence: TGTGCCAGCAGCTTAGTTCCGGGGGCGGGGGAGACCCAGTACTTC.